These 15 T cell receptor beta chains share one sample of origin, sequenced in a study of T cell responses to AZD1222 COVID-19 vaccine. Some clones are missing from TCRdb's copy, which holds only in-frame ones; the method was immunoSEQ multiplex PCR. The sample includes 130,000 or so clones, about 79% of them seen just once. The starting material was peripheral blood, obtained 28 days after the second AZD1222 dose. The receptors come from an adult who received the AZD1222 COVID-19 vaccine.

The CDR3 nucleotides read TGTGCCAGCAGCTTAATGCAAGACACTGAAGCTTTCTTT. Its translation: CASSLMQDTEAFF. The rearrangement uses TRBV11-3 and TRBJ1-1, with no clear D. The CDR3 is 13 residues long. The V gene lost 2 bases and the J gene lost 3 bases, with 7 bases spanning the gap. Per the germline V gene, CDR1 is SGHNT and CDR2 is YENEEA.

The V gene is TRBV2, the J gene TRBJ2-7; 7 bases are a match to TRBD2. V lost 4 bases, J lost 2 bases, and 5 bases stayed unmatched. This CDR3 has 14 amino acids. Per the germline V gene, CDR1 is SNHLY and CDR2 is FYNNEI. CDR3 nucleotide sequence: TGTGCCAGCAGTGGGGGAGGGTCGACCTACGAGCAGTACTTC. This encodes CASSGGGSTYEQYF.

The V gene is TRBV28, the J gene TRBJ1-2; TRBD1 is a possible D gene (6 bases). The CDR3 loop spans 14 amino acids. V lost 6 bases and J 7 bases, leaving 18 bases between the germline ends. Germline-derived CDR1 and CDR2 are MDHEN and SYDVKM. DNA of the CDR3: TGTGCCAGCAGGGGGGCACTGGGTAATCGTGGCTACACCTTC. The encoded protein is CASRGALGNRGYTF.

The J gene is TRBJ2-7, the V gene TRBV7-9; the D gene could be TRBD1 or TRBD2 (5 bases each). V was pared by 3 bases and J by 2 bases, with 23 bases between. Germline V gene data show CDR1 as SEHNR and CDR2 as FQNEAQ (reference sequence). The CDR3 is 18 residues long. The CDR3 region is CASSFRTGTEFGAYEQYF. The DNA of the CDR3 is TGTGCCAGCAGCTTCCGAACGGGGACGGAGTTCGGCGCCTACGAGCAGTACTTC.

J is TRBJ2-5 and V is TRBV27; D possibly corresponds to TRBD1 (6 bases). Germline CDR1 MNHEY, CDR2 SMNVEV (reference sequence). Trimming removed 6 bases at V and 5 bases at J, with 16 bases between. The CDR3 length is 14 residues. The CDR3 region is CASSLDSSRETQYF. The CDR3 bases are TGTGCCAGCAGCTTGGACAGTTCACGGGAGACCCAGTACTTC.

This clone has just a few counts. The CDR3 region is CASSFVTGTYEQYF. The CDR3 nucleotides read TGTGCCAGCAGCTTTGTTACAGGGACCTACGAGCAGTACTTC. The J gene is TRBJ2-7, the V gene TRBV11-2; possibly TRBD1 for D (6 bases). Per germline, CDR1 SGHAT and CDR2 FQNNGV. V was cut by 3 bases and J by 2 bases, with 11 bases left in between. This CDR3 is 14 amino acids long.

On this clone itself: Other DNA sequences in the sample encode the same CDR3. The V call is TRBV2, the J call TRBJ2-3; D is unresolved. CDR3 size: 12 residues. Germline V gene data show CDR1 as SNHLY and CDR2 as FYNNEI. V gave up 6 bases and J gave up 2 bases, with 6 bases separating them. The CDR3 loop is CASRADTDTQYF. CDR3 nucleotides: TGTGCCAGCAGGGCAGACACAGATACGCAGTATTTT. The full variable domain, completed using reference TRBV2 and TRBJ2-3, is EPEVTQTPSHQVTQMGQEVILRCVPISNHLYFYWYRQILGQKVEFLVSFYNNEISEKSEIFDDQFSVERPDGSNFTLKIRSTKLEDSAMYFCASRADTDTQYFGPGTRLTVL.

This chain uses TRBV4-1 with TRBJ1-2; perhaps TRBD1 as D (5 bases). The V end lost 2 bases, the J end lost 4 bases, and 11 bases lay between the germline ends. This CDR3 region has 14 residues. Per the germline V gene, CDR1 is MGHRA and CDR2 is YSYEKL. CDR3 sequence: CASSQKQGGYGYTF. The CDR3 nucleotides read TGCGCCAGCAGCCAAAAGCAGGGAGGCTATGGCTACACCTTC.

CDR3 region: CASSLGAVHNEQFF. In DNA form, the CDR3 reads TGTGCCAGCAGCTTAGGTGCGGTGCACAATGAGCAGTTCTTC. The rearrangement joins TRBV11-3 to TRBJ2-1; D gene ambiguous. Germline CDR1 reads SGHNT; CDR2 reads YENEEA. V was clipped by 1 base and J by 5 bases, with 9 bases between them. CDR3 length: 14 amino acids.

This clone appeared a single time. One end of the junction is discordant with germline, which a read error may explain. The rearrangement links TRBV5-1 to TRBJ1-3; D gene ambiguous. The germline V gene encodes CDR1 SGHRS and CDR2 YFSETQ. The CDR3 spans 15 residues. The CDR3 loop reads CASSFSGTSGSTIYF. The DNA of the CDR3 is TGCGCCAGCAGCTTCTCAGGTACCTCTGGAAGCACCATATATTTT.

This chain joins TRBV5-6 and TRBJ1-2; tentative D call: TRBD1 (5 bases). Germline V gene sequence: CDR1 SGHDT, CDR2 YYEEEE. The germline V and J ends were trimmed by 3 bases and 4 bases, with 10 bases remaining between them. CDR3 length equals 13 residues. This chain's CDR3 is CASSSDSAYGYTF. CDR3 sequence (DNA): TGTGCCAGCAGCTCCGACAGTGCCTATGGCTACACCTTC. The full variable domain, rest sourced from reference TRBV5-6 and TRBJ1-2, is DAGVTQSPTHLIKTRGQQVTLRCSPKSGHDTVSWYQQALGQGPQFIFQYYEEEERQRGNFPDRFSGHQFPNYSSELNVNALLLGDSALYLCASSSDSAYGYTFGSGTRLTVV.

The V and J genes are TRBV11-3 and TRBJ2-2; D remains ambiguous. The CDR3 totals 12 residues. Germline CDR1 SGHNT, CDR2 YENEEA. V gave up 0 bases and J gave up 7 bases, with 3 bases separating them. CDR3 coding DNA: TGTGCCAGCAGCTTAGACATCGGGGAGCTGTTTTTT. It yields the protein CASSLDIGELFF.

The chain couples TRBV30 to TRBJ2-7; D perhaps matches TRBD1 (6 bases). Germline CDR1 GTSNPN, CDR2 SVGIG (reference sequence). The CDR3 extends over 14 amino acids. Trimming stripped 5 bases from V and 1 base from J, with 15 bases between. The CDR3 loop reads CAWEQGHNSYEQYF. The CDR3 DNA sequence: TGTGCCTGGGAACAGGGTCATAATTCCTACGAGCAGTACTTC.

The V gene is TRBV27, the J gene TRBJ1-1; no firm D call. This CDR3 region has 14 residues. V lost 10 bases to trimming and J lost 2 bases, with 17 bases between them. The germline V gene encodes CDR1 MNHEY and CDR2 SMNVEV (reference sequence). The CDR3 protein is CATKRENFNTEAFF. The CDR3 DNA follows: TGTGCCACCAAAAGGGAAAATTTTAACACTGAAGCTTTCTTT.

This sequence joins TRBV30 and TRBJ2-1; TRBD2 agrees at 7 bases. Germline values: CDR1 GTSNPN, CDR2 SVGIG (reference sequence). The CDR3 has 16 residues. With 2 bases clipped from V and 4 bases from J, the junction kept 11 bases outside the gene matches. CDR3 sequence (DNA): TGTGCCTGGAGTCCGGGAGGAGGACTCCTGTACAATGAGCAGTTCTTC. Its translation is CAWSPGGGLLYNEQFF.